The 24 T cell receptor beta chains reported below all come from one sample, sequenced in a study of blood T cell repertoires in COVID-19 (dated by TCRdb to the early 2020s). Library prep was done by the immunoSEQ multiplex PCR assay. TCRdb obtained this table from immuneACCESS and retained in-frame rearrangements with V and J assigned. These tables miss some clones; where compared with another copy, unresolved V genes account for less than half of the shortfall, and the remainder is unexplained. The sample profile shows roughly 200,000 clones; roughly 86% of them were found once. The ten largest clones capture around 5.5% of the sample. The sequenced sample was peripheral blood. The receptors here all came from a woman in her 70s with active or convalescent COVID-19.

This chain joins TRBV2 and TRBJ2-2, with 8 bases aligning to TRBD2. The germline CDR1 and CDR2 sequences are SNHLY and FYNNEI. This CDR3 comprises 15 residues. Losses at the gene ends were 7 bases for V and 5 bases for J; bases not matched to a gene: 9. The CDR3 DNA follows: TGTGCCAGCAAGGGTCGAGCGGGAGTAACCGGGGAGCTGTTTTTT. It translates to CASKGRAGVTGELFF.

This sequence joins TRBV18 and TRBJ2-5, with no clear D. Trimming cost V 3 bases and J 1 base, with 12 bases left between them. This CDR3 region has 15 residues. Germline values: CDR1 KGHSH, CDR2 LQKENI. CDR3 sequence (DNA): TGTGCCAGCTCACCCAGCTTTGACACCCAAGAGACCCAGTACTTC. Translated: CASSPSFDTQETQYF.

This chain uses TRBV13 with TRBJ2-7, with D tentatively TRBD2 (5 bases). Trimming cost V 5 bases and J 9 bases, with 20 bases left between them. The germline V gene has CDR1 PRHDT and CDR2 FYEKMQ (reference sequence). This CDR3 has 14 amino acids. The CDR3 DNA is TGTGCCAGCAGCCCCCCCTATGCGGGCCTAGGGCAGTACTTC. It yields the protein CASSPPYAGLGQYF.

About this clone itself: This same CDR3 is encoded by further DNA sequences in the sample. The chain links TRBV18 to TRBJ2-7; 8 positions agree with TRBD1. CDR1 is KGHSH and CDR2 is LQKENI in the germline V gene. This CDR3 spans 14 amino acids. V shed 3 bases and J 4 bases; nucleotides not matched to a gene: 5. CDR3 in DNA: TGTGCCAGCTCACCCGGGCAGGGGGCTTACGAGCAGTACTTC. This sequence encodes CASSPGQGAYEQYF.

V is TRBV16 and J is TRBJ2-5; a possible D gene is TRBD1 (6 bases). Deletions cut 1 base from V and 5 bases from J, with 14 bases between. This CDR3 has 15 residues. The germline gives CDR1 KGHSY, CDR2 FQNENV. CDR3 sequence reads: CASSQYGTMPETQYF. Written as DNA, the CDR3 is TGTGCCAGCAGCCAATACGGGACAATGCCGGAGACCCAGTACTTC.

This chain joins TRBV18 and TRBJ2-3; D is uncertain. The CDR3 is 15 amino acids. The V gene lost 5 bases and the J gene lost 1 base, with 13 bases spanning the gap. Looked up from germline, CDR1 is KGHSH and CDR2 is LQKENI. CDR3 in DNA: TGTGCCAGCTCAAACCGCCCTACGGGCACAGATACGCAGTATTTT. Translating it yields CASSNRPTGTDTQYF.

The V and J genes are TRBV24-1 and TRBJ1-2; 10 bases fit TRBD1. Germline V CDR1 and CDR2: KGHDR, SFDVKD. The CDR3 totals 12 residues. The ends lost 8 bases at V and 5 bases at J; junction bases unmatched: 1. The CDR3 loop reads CATKDRGYGYTF. The CDR3 region has the DNA TGTGCCACCAAGGACAGGGGGTATGGCTACACCTTC.

The rearrangement links TRBV10-3 to TRBJ1-5; TRBD1 might be the D (5 bases). Germline CDR1 reads ENHRY; CDR2 reads SYGVKD. V was pared by 9 bases and J by 7 bases, with 16 bases between. The CDR3 consists of 13 residues. CDR3: CAISLERGQPQHF. CDR3 bases: TGTGCCATTTCATTGGAGCGGGGCCAGCCCCAGCATTTT.

V is TRBV21-1 and J is TRBJ1-6. TRBV21-1 is a pseudogene. The CDR3 runs 17 residues. CDR3 amino acids: CASSYANWDSFNSPLHF. The CDR3 DNA follows: TGTGCCAGCAGCTATGCAAACTGGGACTCATTTAATTCACCCCTCCACTTT.

The chain links TRBV5-1 to TRBJ2-5, with D unresolved. The CDR3 spans 15 residues. Germline CDR1 and CDR2: SGHRS and YFSETQ. Trimming took off 0 bases at V and 3 bases at J, with 12 bases between the two ends. CDR3 nucleotide sequence: TGCGCCAGCAGCTTGGACGTCGGTACCGAAGAGACCCAGTACTTC. Its translation: CASSLDVGTEETQYF.

The rearrangement links TRBV18 to TRBJ1-2, with 8 bases matching TRBD1. J gave up 2 bases and V 2 bases, and 4 bases lay outside the gene matches. Per germline, CDR1 KGHSH and CDR2 LQKENI. This CDR3 region has 15 residues. Here the CDR3 reads CASSPGTGPNYGYTF. The CDR3 nucleotides read TGTGCCAGCTCACCAGGGACAGGACCCAACTATGGCTACACCTTC.

The chain links TRBV6-1 to TRBJ1-1; no clear D gene. Deletions cut 3 bases from V and 3 bases from J, with 5 bases between. The germline CDR1 and CDR2 sequences are MNHNS and SASEGT. The CDR3 consists of 12 residues. The CDR3, as DNA: TGTGCCAGCAGTGACAGATACACTGAAGCTTTCTTT. It codes for CASSDRYTEAFF.

This chain uses TRBV7-2 with TRBJ1-4; 7 positions agree with TRBD1. Trimming at V came to 4 bases and at J to 7 bases, leaving 9 bases not matched to a gene. Germline CDR1 reads SGHTA; CDR2 reads FQGNSA. The CDR3 has 15 residues. CDR3 sequence: CASSSTGVVGEKLFF. CDR3 coding DNA: TGTGCCAGCAGCTCAACAGGGGTGGTAGGTGAAAAACTGTTTTTT.

CDR3 in amino acids: CASKEQGAYGYTF. The CDR3, as DNA: TGTGCCAGTAAGGAACAGGGGGCTTATGGCTACACCTTC. The V and J genes are TRBV19 and TRBJ1-2, with 9 positions matching TRBD1. Germline V CDR1 and CDR2: LNHDA, SQIVND (reference sequence). Trimming at V came to 7 bases and at J to 5 bases, leaving 5 bases not matched to a gene. This CDR3 region has 13 residues.

This chain uses TRBV6-6 with TRBJ1-5; TRBD1 agrees at 7 bases. The germline CDR1 and CDR2 sequences are MNHNY and SVGAGI (reference sequence). The CDR3 totals 15 residues. The J segment lost 4 bases and the V segment lost 3 bases, leaving 6 bases of the junction unmatched. The CDR3 nucleotides are TGTGCCAGCAGTTATGACGGGACAGCTAATCAGCCCCAGCATTTT. It is translated as CASSYDGTANQPQHF.

The chain carries TRBV6-5 and TRBJ2-7; 8 bases are a match to TRBD2. The CDR3 sequence is 16 residues long. CDR1 is MNHEY and CDR2 is SVGAGI in the germline V gene. V gave up 2 bases and J gave up 3 bases; unmatched junction bases: 9. The CDR3 DNA is TGTGCCAGCAGTTACCGCCGGGGGGGCTCCTACTACGAGCAGTACTTC. This encodes CASSYRRGGSYYEQYF.

This clone was counted a single time. This chain links TRBV28 with TRBJ2-7; 7 nucleotides match TRBD1. There are 12 residues in the CDR3. Looked up from germline, CDR1 is MDHEN and CDR2 is SYDVKM. J gave up 5 bases and V 6 bases, and 4 bases lay outside the gene matches. CDR3 loop: CASSDRAHEQYF. The CDR3 DNA sequence: TGTGCCAGCAGCGACAGGGCGCACGAGCAGTACTTC.

The CDR3 DNA reads as TGTGCCAGCAGTTTATCGGTCCGGACAGTGAACACTGAAGCTTTCTTT. Protein product: CASSLSVRTVNTEAFF. The chain has TRBV28 and TRBJ1-1; D is perhaps TRBD1 (6 bases). Between the trimmed V and J ends, which lost 1 base and 0 bases, there was a span of 12 bases. Germline V gene data show CDR1 as MDHEN and CDR2 as SYDVKM. The CDR3 loop spans 16 amino acids.

The chain has TRBV19 and TRBJ1-2; 9 bases match TRBD1. CDR1 LNHDA and CDR2 SQIVND come from the germline V gene (reference sequence). The CDR3 consists of 15 residues. V gave up 2 bases and J gave up 4 bases; unmatched junction bases: 5. The CDR3 nucleotides read TGTGCCAGTAGTATACCGACAGGGGGAACCTATGGCTACACCTTC. It yields the protein CASSIPTGGTYGYTF.

The J gene is TRBJ1-3, the V gene TRBV6-1; perhaps TRBD1 as D (6 bases). Germline assignment: CDR1 MNHNS and CDR2 SASEGT. The CDR3 length is 17 residues. Trimming removed 2 bases at V and 2 bases at J, with 16 bases between. The CDR3 sequence is CASSELQGGWTGNTIYF. The CDR3 nucleotides are TGTGCCAGCAGTGAACTTCAAGGGGGATGGACTGGAAACACCATATATTTT.

The chain is built from TRBV11-2 and TRBJ1-2; D might be TRBD1 (5 bases). The V gene lost 4 bases and the J gene lost 8 bases, with 17 bases spanning the gap. CDR1 and CDR2 (germline): SGHAT, FQNNGV. This CDR3 has 14 residues. CDR3 sequence (DNA): TGTGCCAGCAGCTCCCTACGGGGGAAGGGGGGCTACACCTTC. Residues: CASSSLRGKGGYTF.

This clone occurred once. The V gene is TRBV5-6, the J gene TRBJ1-5; the D is unclear. CDR1 is SGHDT and CDR2 is YYEEEE in the germline V gene. V lost 2 bases, J lost 7 bases, and 16 bases lay in between. This CDR3 comprises 15 residues. The CDR3 DNA sequence: TGTGCCAGCAGCTTCAAAGGAAGCGAGAGGCAGCCCCAGCATTTT. Encoded protein: CASSFKGSERQPQHF.

The genes are TRBV5-1 and TRBJ2-1, with D perhaps matching TRBD2 (6 bases). Germline lookup yields CDR1 SGHRS and CDR2 YFSETQ. The CDR3 covers 16 residues. Between the trimmed V and J ends, which lost 1 base and 7 bases, there was a span of 18 bases. The CDR3 DNA reads as TGCGCCAGCAGCTTGAAGTCTCTAGCGCCAAGTAATGAGCAGTTCTTC. Amino acid sequence: CASSLKSLAPSNEQFF.

The chain uses TRBV5-1 and TRBJ2-7; 11 nucleotides agree with TRBD2. This CDR3 spans 15 amino acids. The trim removed 5 bases at V and 3 bases at J, leaving 7 bases unmatched. The germline V gene has CDR1 SGHRS and CDR2 YFSETQ. The CDR3 sequence: CASRNGTSGHYEQYF. CDR3 coding DNA: TGCGCCAGCAGAAACGGGACTAGCGGACACTACGAGCAGTACTTC.